This T cell receptor beta chain was identified in a study of graft-versus-host responses after intestinal transplantation. Study-wide results and limits: Peak circulating GvH clone levels tracked with early post-transplant HvG declines. Analysis identified GvH clones in recipient marrow, with some appearing first in ileum or blood.

With 0 bases removed from V and 4 bases from J, the gap between germline ends came to 15 bases. The CDR3 length is 16 residues. Germline V gives CDR1 SGHTA, CDR2 FQGNSA. Measured with immunoSEQ multiplex PCR; TCRdb has only the in-frame clones, and not every one. The data show 95,000 to 130,000 clones, 90% seen once. A note on this clone: Its target is not known.

The TCR originated in a human donor who received an intestinal transplant. Source: unstimulated CD4+ T cells sorted from spleen or lymph node cells, taken before intestinal transplant. The chain joins TRBV7-2 to TRBJ1-1; D not certain. The CDR3 DNA reads TGTGCCAGCAGCTTAGCTACCGGACGGCGGGGCACTGAAGCTTTCTTT. It is translated as CASSLATGRRGTEAFF.